The text below deals with one T cell receptor (beta chain). Assay: immunoSEQ multiplex PCR; the TCRdb copy retains only in-frame clones and omits some. The sample includes under 25,000 clones, over 75% of them seen just once. The data are from a study of T cells and Merkel cell carcinoma outcomes. CDR3 length: 16 residues. Unmatched junction bases numbered 7, after V lost 3 bases and J lost 2 bases. CDR1 is KGHSH and CDR2 is LQKENI in the germline V gene. Material for sequencing was tumor tissue from Merkel cell carcinoma. The receptor comes from a human donor with Merkel cell carcinoma. The rearrangement uses TRBV18 and TRBJ2-3; 8 bases fit TRBD1. This chain's CDR3 is CASSPRDRGFTDTQYF. The CDR3 DNA reads TGTGCCAGCTCACCGAGAGACAGGGGCTTCACAGATACGCAGTATTTT. Full variable domain (missing parts from reference TRBV18 and TRBJ2-3): NAGVMQNPRHLVRRRGQEARLRCSPMKGHSHVYWYRQLPEEGLKFMVYLQKENIIDESGMPKERFSAEFPKEGPSILRIQQVVRGDSAAYFCASSPRDRGFTDTQYFGPGTRLTVL.